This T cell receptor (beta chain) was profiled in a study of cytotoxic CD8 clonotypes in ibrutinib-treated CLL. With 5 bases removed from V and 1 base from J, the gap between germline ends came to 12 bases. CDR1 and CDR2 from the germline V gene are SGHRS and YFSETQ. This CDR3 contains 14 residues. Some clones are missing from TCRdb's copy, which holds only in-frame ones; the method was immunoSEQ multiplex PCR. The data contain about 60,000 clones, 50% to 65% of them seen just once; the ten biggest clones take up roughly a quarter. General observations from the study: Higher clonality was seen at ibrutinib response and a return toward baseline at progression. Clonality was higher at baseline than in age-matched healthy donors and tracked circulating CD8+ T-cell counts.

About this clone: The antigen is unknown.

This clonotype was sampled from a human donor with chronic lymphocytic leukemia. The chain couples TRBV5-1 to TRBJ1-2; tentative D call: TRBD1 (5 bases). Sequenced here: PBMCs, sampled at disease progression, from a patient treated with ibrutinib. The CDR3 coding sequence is TGCGCCAGCAGTAAAGCTCAGGGTAACTATGGCTACACCTTC. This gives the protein CASSKAQGNYGYTF.